Listed below are T cell receptor beta chains from one sample, sequenced in a study of Tregs in tolerant kidney transplant recipients. Using immunoSEQ multiplex PCR, the repertoire was profiled, and TCRdb retains in-frame clones only, with some absent. The sample lists 50,000 to 75,000 clones, approximately 83% occurring once. Sequenced here: Tregs from blood, sampled before the transplant. Receptors originate from a human donor who received a combined kidney and bone marrow transplant. CDR3s include the opening cysteine and the closing phenylalanine or tryptophan. The D gene is left open where the match is weak. Expanded clones get a size class; other rows say once, few or many, or leave the size out.

D gene: -; V gene: TRBV6-1; J gene: TRBJ2-5; clone size: -; CDR3 protein: CASSTDFAVRETQYF; CDR3 DNA: TGTGCCAGCAGCACGGACTTCGCCGTAAGGGAGACCCAGTACTTC
D gene: TRBD1; V gene: TRBV18; J gene: TRBJ2-2; clone size: -; CDR3 protein: CASSQRQGDGELFF; CDR3 DNA: TGTGCCAGCTCGCAGCGACAGGGGGACGGGGAGCTGTTTTTT
D gene: TRBD2; V gene: TRBV7-2; J gene: TRBJ2-3; clone size: -; CDR3 protein: CASSLVAGITDTQYF; CDR3 DNA: TGTGCCAGCAGCTTAGTAGCGGGTATCACAGATACGCAGTATTTT
D gene: -; V gene: TRBV12-5; J gene: TRBJ2-2; clone size: -; CDR3 protein: CASGYTTLAVTGGELFF; CDR3 DNA: TGTGCTAGTGGTTACACAACTTTAGCGGTAACAGGGGGGGAGCTGTTTTTT
D gene: -; V gene: TRBV15; J gene: TRBJ2-5; clone size: -; CDR3 protein: CATSWGARETQYF; CDR3 DNA: TGTGCCACCAGCTGGGGGGCCAGGGAGACCCAGTACTTC
D gene: -; V gene: TRBV5-1; J gene: TRBJ2-7; clone size: few; CDR3 protein: CASSRGPTSSYEQYF; CDR3 DNA: TGCGCCAGCAGCAGAGGACCTACGAGCTCCTACGAGCAGTACTTC
D gene: -; V gene: TRBV29-1; J gene: TRBJ1-1; clone size: -; CDR3 protein: CSARKGTDTEAFF; CDR3 DNA: TGCAGCGCTCGAAAGGGGACCGACACTGAAGCTTTCTTT
D gene: -; V gene: TRBV5-1; J gene: TRBJ1-1; clone size: -; CDR3 protein: CASSLEQANTEAFF; CDR3 DNA: TGCGCCAGCAGCTTGGAACAAGCGAACACTGAAGCTTTCTTT
D gene: -; V gene: TRBV5-1; J gene: TRBJ2-7; clone size: few; CDR3 protein: CASSPAGGKGTRYEQYF; CDR3 DNA: TGCGCCAGCAGCCCGGCCGGGGGAAAGGGGACGCGGTACGAGCAGTACTTC
D gene: TRBD1; V gene: TRBV11-3; J gene: TRBJ1-1; clone size: -; CDR3 protein: CASSPGQGKGTEAFF; CDR3 DNA: TGTGCCAGCAGCCCCGGACAGGGAAAGGGCACTGAAGCTTTCTTT
D gene: -; V gene: TRBV28; J gene: TRBJ2-5; clone size: -; CDR3 protein: CASKGPSQETQYF; CDR3 DNA: TGTGCCAGCAAAGGACCAAGCCAAGAGACCCAGTACTTC
D gene: TRBD2; V gene: TRBV9; J gene: TRBJ2-7; clone size: once; CDR3 protein: CASSADSGGYEQYF; CDR3 DNA: TGTGCCAGCAGCGCAGATAGCGGGGGGTACGAGCAGTACTTC
D gene: TRBD1; V gene: TRBV5-6; J gene: TRBJ2-3; clone size: -; CDR3 protein: CASSRLGQGATDTQYF; CDR3 DNA: TGTGCCAGCAGCCGCCTTGGACAGGGGGCCACAGATACGCAGTATTTT
D gene: TRBD1; V gene: TRBV5-6; J gene: TRBJ1-2; clone size: -; CDR3 protein: CASSTGTGRNYGYTF; CDR3 DNA: TGTGCCAGCAGCACCGGGACAGGCCGTAACTATGGCTACACCTTC
D gene: TRBD1; V gene: TRBV6-6; J gene: TRBJ2-1; clone size: -; CDR3 protein: CASSSDRGAYNEQFF; CDR3 DNA: TGTGCCAGCAGTTCCGACAGGGGCGCCTACAATGAGCAGTTCTTC
D gene: -; V gene: TRBV21-1; J gene: TRBJ1-2; clone size: -; CDR3 protein: CASRYEKTGGIFYGYTF; CDR3 DNA: TGTGCCAGCAGGTACGAGAAGACAGGGGGCATTTTCTATGGCTACACCTTC
D gene: -; V gene: TRBV5-6; J gene: TRBJ1-2; clone size: -; CDR3 protein: CASSLVAGSNYGYTF; CDR3 DNA: TGTGCCAGCAGCTTGGTGGCAGGGTCTAACTATGGCTACACCTTC
D gene: -; V gene: TRBV5-3; J gene: TRBJ1-5; clone size: -; CDR3 protein: CARSSNRMGNQPQHF; CDR3 DNA: TGTGCCAGAAGCTCAAACAGGATGGGTAATCAGCCCCAGCATTTT
D gene: -; V gene: TRBV19; J gene: TRBJ2-1; clone size: -; CDR3 protein: CASSILGKSSHNEQFF; CDR3 DNA: TGTGCCAGTAGTATCCTTGGAAAAAGTAGCCACAATGAGCAGTTCTTC
D gene: -; V gene: TRBV6-1; J gene: TRBJ1-2; clone size: -; CDR3 protein: CATSDTSIYGYTF; CDR3 DNA: TGTGCCACCTCGGACACCTCGATCTATGGCTACACCTTC
D gene: -; V gene: TRBV4-1; J gene: TRBJ1-6; clone size: once; CDR3 protein: CASSQADSYNSPLHF; CDR3 DNA: TGCGCCAGCAGCCAAGCGGACTCCTATAATTCACCCCTCCACTTT
D gene: -; V gene: TRBV5-1; J gene: TRBJ2-3; clone size: -; CDR3 protein: CASSLEGSDTQYF; CDR3 DNA: TGCGCCAGCAGCTTAGAGGGGTCAGATACGCAGTATTTT
D gene: -; V gene: TRBV19; J gene: TRBJ2-5; clone size: -; CDR3 protein: CASSTRTLNKKTQYF; CDR3 DNA: TGTGCCAGTAGTACCCGGACCCTGAACAAGAAGACCCAGTACTTC
D gene: -; V gene: TRBV19; J gene: TRBJ1-1; clone size: once; CDR3 protein: CASRPPGALNTEAFF; CDR3 DNA: TGTGCCAGTAGACCTCCCGGGGCTTTGAACACTGAAGCTTTCTTT
D gene: -; V gene: TRBV2; J gene: TRBJ2-5; clone size: -; CDR3 protein: CASSVETQYF; CDR3 DNA: TGTGCCAGCAGTGTTGAGACCCAGTACTTC
D gene: -; V gene: TRBV5-1; J gene: TRBJ2-3; clone size: -; CDR3 protein: CASSLVGGVNTDTQYF; CDR3 DNA: TGCGCCAGCAGCTTGGTGGGCGGGGTAAATACAGATACGCAGTATTTT
D gene: -; V gene: TRBV2; J gene: TRBJ2-7; clone size: -; CDR3 protein: CASEEGSRYEQYF; CDR3 DNA: TGTGCCAGCGAGGAGGGTAGTCGCTACGAGCAGTACTTC
D gene: -; V gene: TRBV5-1; J gene: TRBJ2-3; clone size: -; CDR3 protein: CASSLGALVGGTQYF; CDR3 DNA: TGCGCCAGCAGCTTGGGGGCCCTGGTGGGGGGCACGCAGTATTTT
D gene: -; V gene: TRBV19; J gene: TRBJ1-2; clone size: -; CDR3 protein: CASSIDGGAYGYTF; CDR3 DNA: TGTGCCAGTAGTATAGATGGAGGGGCATATGGCTACACCTTC
D gene: -; V gene: TRBV27; J gene: TRBJ2-7; clone size: -; CDR3 protein: CASSFRTTSYEQYF; CDR3 DNA: TGTGCCAGCAGTTTCCGCACGACCTCCTACGAGCAGTACTTC
D gene: -; V gene: TRBV18; J gene: TRBJ1-3; clone size: -; CDR3 protein: CASSPRPATNSGNTIYF; CDR3 DNA: TGTGCCAGCTCACCACGGCCGGCTACAAACTCTGGAAACACCATATATTTT
D gene: -; V gene: TRBV27; J gene: TRBJ1-6; clone size: -; CDR3 protein: CASSYGHDKPGSPLHF; CDR3 DNA: TGTGCCAGCAGCTACGGACACGACAAGCCCGGTTCACCCCTCCACTTT
D gene: -; V gene: TRBV11-2; J gene: TRBJ2-2; clone size: -; CDR3 protein: CASSLVGGSGELFF; CDR3 DNA: TGTGCCAGCAGCTTAGTGGGCGGGTCCGGGGAGCTGTTTTTT
D gene: TRBD2; V gene: TRBV2; J gene: TRBJ2-2; clone size: -; CDR3 protein: CASSGGSGGWGELFF; CDR3 DNA: TGTGCCAGCAGCGGGGGTAGCGGGGGATGGGGGGAGCTGTTTTTT
D gene: -; V gene: TRBV11-3; J gene: TRBJ2-5; clone size: -; CDR3 protein: CASSLGHEQTQYF; CDR3 DNA: TGTGCCAGCAGCTTAGGCCACGAACAGACCCAGTACTTC
D gene: -; V gene: TRBV11-2; J gene: TRBJ2-1; clone size: once; CDR3 protein: CASSSGPAGNEQFF; CDR3 DNA: TGTGCCAGCAGCTCCGGACCGGCAGGCAATGAGCAGTTCTTC
D gene: -; V gene: TRBV19; J gene: TRBJ1-2; clone size: -; CDR3 protein: CASSQVRLNYGYTF; CDR3 DNA: TGTGCCAGTAGCCAAGTTAGGCTTAACTATGGCTACACCTTC
D gene: TRBD1; V gene: TRBV5-6; J gene: TRBJ1-1; clone size: -; CDR3 protein: CASTRGTGPNTEAFF; CDR3 DNA: TGTGCCAGCACCAGGGGGACAGGGCCGAACACTGAAGCTTTCTTT
D gene: -; V gene: TRBV6-5; J gene: TRBJ1-4; clone size: -; CDR3 protein: CASSPRVPNEKLFF; CDR3 DNA: TGTGCCAGCAGTCCCAGGGTTCCTAATGAAAAACTGTTTTTT
D gene: -; V gene: TRBV28; J gene: TRBJ2-7; clone size: -; CDR3 protein: CASSPPGYEQYF; CDR3 DNA: TGTGCCAGCAGCCCCCCCGGATACGAGCAGTACTTC
D gene: TRBD2; V gene: TRBV5-4; J gene: TRBJ2-1; clone size: -; CDR3 protein: CASSPGLAGSYNEQFF; CDR3 DNA: TGTGCCAGCAGCCCGGGACTAGCGGGCTCCTACAATGAGCAGTTCTTC
D gene: -; V gene: TRBV5-3; J gene: TRBJ1-4; clone size: -; CDR3 protein: CARRYMRMGAPTNEKLFF; CDR3 DNA: TGTGCCAGACGTTATATGAGAATGGGGGCTCCAACTAATGAAAAACTGTTTTTT
D gene: -; V gene: TRBV11-1; J gene: TRBJ2-4; clone size: -; CDR3 protein: CASSSLAGPLAKNIQYF; CDR3 DNA: TGTGCCAGCAGCTCCCTGGCAGGGCCTCTAGCCAAAAACATTCAGTACTTC
D gene: -; V gene: TRBV5-4; J gene: TRBJ2-7; clone size: -; CDR3 protein: CASRSDWGSYEQYF; CDR3 DNA: TGTGCCAGCAGATCGGACTGGGGCTCCTACGAGCAGTACTTC
D gene: -; V gene: TRBV2; J gene: TRBJ2-5; clone size: once; CDR3 protein: CASSEQNVLVQAQYF; CDR3 DNA: TGTGCCAGCAGCGAACAGAACGTACTAGTACAGGCCCAGTACTTC
D gene: -; V gene: TRBV5-1; J gene: TRBJ2-6; clone size: -; CDR3 protein: CASRYSPRAGANVLTF; CDR3 DNA: TGCGCCAGCAGGTATTCCCCCAGGGCTGGGGCCAACGTCCTGACTTTC
D gene: -; V gene: TRBV18; J gene: TRBJ2-5; clone size: -; CDR3 protein: CASSPDNLEQYF; CDR3 DNA: TGTGCCAGCTCACCTGATAACTTGGAGCAGTACTTC
D gene: -; V gene: TRBV6-5; J gene: TRBJ2-2; clone size: -; CDR3 protein: CASSYSPSRTGELFF; CDR3 DNA: TGTGCCAGCAGTTACTCCCCTAGCCGGACCGGGGAGCTGTTTTTT
D gene: TRBD2; V gene: TRBV5-1; J gene: TRBJ2-3; clone size: -; CDR3 protein: CASSLESAGARADTQYF; CDR3 DNA: TGCGCCAGCAGCTTGGAGTCAGCGGGGGCTCGGGCAGATACGCAGTATTTT